The 31 T cell receptor beta chains reported below all come from one sample, sequenced in a study of blood T cell repertoires in COVID-19. Produced via immunoSEQ multiplex PCR; TCRdb's table is partial and in-frame only. Here the sample spans around 260,000 clones, 85% to 90% being singletons. The source material was peripheral blood. The source of these receptors is a man aged 25-45 years with acute or convalescent COVID-19.

The genes are TRBV4-2 and TRBJ2-7; 7 bases are a match to TRBD2. The junction had 14 bases not matched to a gene; V was cut back by 1 base and J by 5 bases. Germline assignment: CDR1 LGHNA and CDR2 YNFKEQ. The CDR3 contains 17 residues. CDR3 in amino acids: CASSQGSSGTKRDEQYF. The DNA of the CDR3 is TGTGCCAGCAGCCAAGGTTCGAGCGGGACCAAGAGGGACGAGCAGTACTTC.

The chain employs TRBV11-1 and TRBJ2-7, with 10 positions matching TRBD1. This CDR3 has 15 amino acids. The ends lost 3 bases at V and 6 bases at J; junction bases unmatched: 8. CDR1 and CDR2 from the germline V gene are SGHAT and FQDESV (reference sequence). The CDR3 DNA follows: TGTGCCAGCAGCTTTTATCTCGGGACAGGGGCCGAGCAGTACTTC. It is translated as CASSFYLGTGAEQYF. Variable domain in full (rest from reference TRBV11-1 and TRBJ2-7): EAEVAQSPRYKITEKSQAVAFWCDPISGHATLYWYRQILGQGPELLVQFQDESVVDDSQLPKDRFSAERLKGVDSTLKIQPAELGDSAMYLCASSFYLGTGAEQYFGPGTRLTVT.

The chain has TRBV4-2 and TRBJ1-3; D unclear. Germline V gene lookup returns CDR1 LGHNA and CDR2 YNFKEQ. The CDR3 contains 11 residues. V was cut by 10 bases and J by 0 bases, with 4 bases left in between. As DNA, the CDR3 is TGTGCCACCGGCTCTGGAAACACCATATATTTT. Its protein is CATGSGNTIYF.

J is TRBJ2-7 and V is TRBV15; 10 positions match TRBD1. The germline gives CDR1 LNHNV, CDR2 YYDKDF (reference sequence). There are 15 residues in the CDR3. Trimming cost V 2 bases and J 2 bases; bases outside gene matches: 3. CDR3 loop: CATSRRTGGPYEQYF. CDR3 coding DNA: TGTGCCACCAGCAGACGGACAGGGGGACCCTACGAGCAGTACTTC.

The chain recombines TRBV18 with TRBJ1-1; D is possibly TRBD1 (5 bases). The CDR3 has 14 amino acids. CDR1 is KGHSH and CDR2 is LQKENI in the germline V gene. V shed 0 bases and J shed 1 base, with 6 bases lying between them. The CDR3 coding sequence is TGTGCCAGCTCACCACCGGGGGGGAACACTGAAGCTTTCTTT. This translates into CASSPPGGNTEAFF.

The chain recombines TRBV11-2 with TRBJ2-7, with D perhaps matching TRBD1 (5 bases). CDR3 length: 14 amino acids. Per the germline V gene, CDR1 is SGHAT and CDR2 is FQNNGV. The V end was cut by 5 bases, the J end by 5 bases, with 16 bases between. The CDR3 region is CASSTARTSHEQYF. CDR3 nucleotides: TGTGCCAGCAGCACGGCCCGGACAAGCCACGAGCAGTACTTC.

The chain links TRBV2 to TRBJ1-5; D not resolved. The V gene's germline CDR1 is SNHLY and CDR2 FYNNEI. The CDR3 consists of 13 residues. V was pared by 6 bases and J by 4 bases, with 10 bases between. CDR3 nucleotide sequence: TGTGCCAGCAGGTCGATACAGAATCAGCCCCAGCATTTT. Amino acids: CASRSIQNQPQHF.

This clone was found a few times. The chain employs TRBV10-3 and TRBJ2-5, with D possibly TRBD2 on 6 matching bases. The CDR3 contains 15 residues. CDR1 is ENHRY, CDR2 SYGVKD, per germline. The V end lost 0 bases, the J end lost 5 bases, and 13 bases lay between the germline ends. The CDR3 spells CAISESGLYGETQYF. The CDR3 nucleotides are TGTGCCATCAGTGAGTCGGGACTCTATGGGGAGACCCAGTACTTC.

The chain is built from TRBV28 and TRBJ2-1, with 7 bases that match TRBD1. Germline-derived CDR1 and CDR2 are MDHEN and SYDVKM. With 6 bases clipped from V and 8 bases from J, the junction kept 4 bases outside the gene matches. CDR3 size: 12 residues. The CDR3 here is CASRSTGDEQFF. The CDR3 DNA follows: TGTGCCAGCAGGAGTACAGGGGATGAGCAGTTCTTC.

The V gene is TRBV28, the J gene TRBJ1-5, with D possibly matching TRBD1 (6 bases). This CDR3 region has 12 residues. The V end lost 3 bases, the J end lost 11 bases, and 11 bases lay between the germline ends. Germline-derived CDR1 and CDR2 are MDHEN and SYDVKM. CDR3 bases: TGTGCCAGCAGTTTGGCAACAGGGACCCAGCATTTT. It translates to CASSLATGTQHF.

The chain joins TRBV5-5 to TRBJ1-6, with TRBD1 matching 10 bases. V trimming: 2 bases; J trimming: 9 bases; junction bases outside the gene matches: 14. CDR1 is SGHKS, CDR2 YYEKEE, per germline (reference sequence). The CDR3 covers 18 residues. The CDR3 sequence: CASSLGRGQGTIGSPLHF. For the CDR3, the DNA is TGTGCCAGCAGCTTAGGGCGGGGACAGGGGACTATTGGTTCACCCCTCCACTTT. Combining the CDR3 with reference TRBV5-5 and TRBJ1-6 gives the whole variable domain DAGVTQSPTHLIKTRGQQVTLRCSPISGHKSVSWYQQVLGQGPQFIFQYYEKEERGRGNFPDRFSARQFPNYSSELNVNALLLGDSALYLCASSLGRGQGTIGSPLHFGNGTRLTVT.

The CDR3 protein is CASSLGDRASEKLFF. As DNA, the CDR3 is TGCGCCAGCAGCTTGGGGGACAGGGCAAGCGAAAAACTGTTTTTT. The chain is built from TRBV5-1 and TRBJ1-4; TRBD1 agrees at 9 bases. V shed 0 bases, J shed 8 bases, and the junction held 5 bases outside the gene matches. The CDR3 covers 15 residues. The germline CDR1 and CDR2 sequences are SGHRS and YFSETQ.

The chain has TRBV19 and TRBJ1-1; D is ambiguous. The CDR3 is 12 amino acids. Between the trimmed V and J ends, which lost 6 bases and 1 base, there was a span of 6 bases. In germline, CDR1 is LNHDA, CDR2 SQIVND (reference sequence). DNA of the CDR3: TGTGCCAGTAGACGGGGGAACACTGAAGCTTTCTTT. This encodes CASRRGNTEAFF.

The chain recombines TRBV7-8 with TRBJ2-5; 10 bases are a match to TRBD1. CDR1 and CDR2 (germline): SGHVS, FQNEAQ. V shed 5 bases, J shed 5 bases, and the junction held 11 bases outside the gene matches. CDR3 length equals 16 residues. DNA for the CDR3: TGTGCCAGCAGCCCGATCCGGACAGGGGGTAGGGAGACCCAGTACTTC. It is translated as CASSPIRTGGRETQYF.

J is TRBJ1-1 and V is TRBV19; D is possibly TRBD1 (6 bases). Trimming cost V 4 bases and J 7 bases, with 16 bases left between them. Germline CDR1 is LNHDA and CDR2 is SQIVND (reference sequence). This CDR3 has 14 amino acids. In DNA form, the CDR3 reads TGTGCCAGTAGTACAACAGGGTTTTTCGGTGAAGCTTTCTTT. Its translation is CASSTTGFFGEAFF.

The chain uses TRBV7-2 and TRBJ2-3; 11 bases are shared with TRBD2. In germline, CDR1 is SGHTA, CDR2 FQGNSA. The ends lost 2 bases at V and 2 bases at J; junction bases unmatched: 3. This CDR3 is built from 16 residues. The CDR3 DNA follows: TGTGCCAGCAGCTTATGGACTAGCGGGCCCACAGATACGCAGTATTTT. This gives the protein CASSLWTSGPTDTQYF.

This sequence joins TRBV7-8 and TRBJ1-1; D is undetermined. In germline, CDR1 is SGHVS, CDR2 FQNEAQ. V was shortened by 2 bases and J by 4 bases, with 11 bases between the two germline ends. There are 14 residues in the CDR3. The CDR3 bases are TGTGCCAGCAGCTTAACGGCACAGCCCACTGAAGCTTTCTTT. Amino acids: CASSLTAQPTEAFF.

The gene calls are TRBV6-1 and TRBJ1-6; D is unclear. The CDR3 runs 19 residues. CDR1 is MNHNS, CDR2 SASEGT, per germline. V shed 1 base and J shed 0 bases, with 16 bases lying between them. CDR3 bases: TGTGCCAGCAGTGAAGGGTCTCTCCCGTCGAGCTCCTATAATTCACCCCTCCACTTT. This sequence encodes CASSEGSLPSSSYNSPLHF.

The chain is built from TRBV27 and TRBJ2-7; 9 nucleotides match TRBD1. This CDR3 has 17 amino acids. CDR1 and CDR2 from the germline V gene are MNHEY and SMNVEV (reference sequence). Trimming took 6 bases from V and 5 from J; bases not matched to a gene: 17. CDR3 sequence reads: CASSSKGQGRLGDEQYF. CDR3 coding DNA: TGTGCCAGCAGCTCCAAGGGACAGGGAAGGCTTGGCGACGAGCAGTACTTC.

This chain uses TRBV5-1 with TRBJ2-7; 10 bases are shared with TRBD1. There are 15 residues in the CDR3. The V segment lost 3 bases and the J segment 6 bases; nucleotides outside the gene matches: 9. Germline V lookup: CDR1 SGHRS, CDR2 YFSETQ. The CDR3, as DNA: TGCGCCAGCAGCTGGGCGGGACAGGGGTCCCCCGAGCAGTACTTC. Its translation is CASSWAGQGSPEQYF.

Here the CDR3 DNA reads TGTGCCAGTAGTATGGAGCAGCCATTCAATGAAAAACTGTTTTTT. Translation: CASSMEQPFNEKLFF. The chain uses TRBV19 and TRBJ1-4, with D uncertain. Deletions cut 3 bases from V and 5 bases from J, with 13 bases between. This CDR3 region has 15 residues. Germline values: CDR1 LNHDA, CDR2 SQIVND (reference sequence).

This clone was observed once. This chain joins TRBV5-1 and TRBJ2-2, with D possibly matching TRBD2 (5 bases). V lost 4 bases and J lost 6, with 16 bases in between. The CDR3 consists of 15 residues. The germline gives CDR1 SGHRS, CDR2 YFSETQ. The CDR3 loop reads CASSPGSDLAGELFF. CDR3 DNA: TGCGCCAGCAGCCCGGGATCGGATCTCGCCGGGGAGCTGTTTTTT.

The rearrangement links TRBV9 to TRBJ1-2; D uncertain. The CDR3 extends over 14 amino acids. Per the germline V gene, CDR1 is SGDLS and CDR2 is YYNGEE. Trimming shortened V by 4 bases and J by 3 bases, and 13 bases separated the two germline ends. The CDR3 here is CASSPRPGDYGYTF. The CDR3 DNA reads TGTGCCAGCAGCCCAAGACCGGGTGACTATGGCTACACCTTC.

The chain carries TRBV27 and TRBJ2-7; 14 bases are shared with TRBD2. CDR3 length equals 14 residues. V shed 1 base, J shed 10 bases, and the junction held 3 bases outside the gene matches. Germline CDR1 reads MNHEY; CDR2 reads SMNVEV (reference sequence). The CDR3 coding sequence is TGTGCCAGCAGTTTATGGGGACTAGCGGGGGACCAGTACTTC. Its protein product is CASSLWGLAGDQYF.

The V call is TRBV19, the J call TRBJ2-1, with D maybe TRBD2 (5 bases). The CDR3 contains 16 residues. The germline CDR1 and CDR2 sequences are LNHDA and SQIVND (reference sequence). V was cut by 7 bases and J by 2 bases, with 18 bases left in between. CDR3 sequence (DNA): TGTGCCAGTACCCCGACGGCGGGCAAAGCCTACAATGAGCAGTTCTTC. Residues: CASTPTAGKAYNEQFF.

This chain connects TRBV3-1 (or the pseudogene TRBV3-2) to TRBJ1-1, with D perhaps matching TRBD1 (5 bases). CDR3 length equals 13 residues. Deletions cut 5 bases from V and 1 base from J, with 8 bases between. Germline loops: CDR1 LGHDT, CDR2 YNNKEL (reference sequence). CDR3 sequence reads: CASSYRSNTEAFF. The CDR3 DNA reads TGTGCCAGCAGCTACAGGTCGAACACTGAAGCTTTCTTT.

This rearrangement joins TRBV9 to TRBJ1-1, with TRBD1 identical over 9 bases. The junction had 3 bases not matched to a gene; V was cut back by 3 bases and J by 0 bases. This CDR3 has 15 residues. The germline CDR1 and CDR2 sequences are SGDLS and YYNGEE. CDR3 in DNA: TGTGCCAGCAGCGCGACAGGGGGTATGAACACTGAAGCTTTCTTT. Amino acids: CASSATGGMNTEAFF.

The chain recombines TRBV5-5 with TRBJ2-5; 8 bases line up with TRBD2. V lost 4 bases and J lost 4; bases outside the gene matches: 9. This CDR3 comprises 15 residues. CDR1 and CDR2 from the germline V gene are SGHKS and YYEKEE (reference sequence). CDR3 residues: CASSPDPTSGETQYF. The CDR3 region has the DNA TGTGCCAGCAGCCCGGACCCTACTAGCGGAGAGACCCAGTACTTC.

The chain employs TRBV28 and TRBJ1-6; 8 bases align to TRBD1. V was pared by 7 bases and J by 7 bases, with 6 bases of the junction left unmatched. The CDR3 is 14 amino acids. Germline CDR1 MDHEN, CDR2 SYDVKM. This CDR3 reads CASTRTGINSPLHF. CDR3 nucleotides: TGTGCCAGCACTCGGACAGGGATCAATTCACCCCTCCACTTT.

J is TRBJ2-6 and V is TRBV5-1; 8 nucleotides line up with TRBD1. There are 19 residues in the CDR3. V trimming: 0 bases; J trimming: 1 base; junction bases outside the gene matches: 9. Germline assignment: CDR1 SGHRS and CDR2 YFSETQ. CDR3 loop: CASSLEPTGVESGANVLTF. Written as DNA, the CDR3 is TGCGCCAGCAGCTTGGAGCCGACAGGGGTGGAATCTGGGGCCAACGTCCTGACTTTC.

This chain uses TRBV4-1 with TRBJ1-5; no reliable D call. The CDR3 length is 12 residues. The germline V gene encodes CDR1 MGHRA and CDR2 YSYEKL. V was shortened by 3 bases and J by 5 bases, with 5 bases between the two germline ends. The CDR3 reads CASSHGDQPQHF. The CDR3 DNA follows: TGCGCCAGCAGCCACGGAGATCAGCCCCAGCATTTT.